This is a list of T cell receptor beta chains from one sample in a study of siplizumab effects on memory and regulatory T cells. Data came from immunoSEQ multiplex PCR; TCRdb stores just in-frame clones and leaves some out. The sample holds more than 85,000 clones, more than 90% seen once. The specimen was CD4+ T cells sorted from blood. The receptors here all came from a human donor in good health. Both conserved end residues are part of each CDR3. Fields, in order: clone size, V gene, D gene, CDR3 length, J gene, CDR3 DNA, CDR3 protein. The D gene is left open where the match is weak. Only some rows state a clone size, as once, few, many or a class for expanded clones.

clone size: -
V gene: TRBV6-5
D gene: TRBD2
CDR3 length: 11
J gene: TRBJ2-7
CDR3 DNA: TGTGCCAGCCATAGGGAGGGCGAGCAGTACTTC
CDR3 protein: CASHREGEQYF

clone size: -
V gene: TRBV18
D gene: -
CDR3 length: 13
J gene: TRBJ2-5
CDR3 DNA: TGTGCCAGCTCACCAGGATTGAGGGAGACCCAGTACTTC
CDR3 protein: CASSPGLRETQYF

clone size: once
V gene: TRBV27
D gene: -
CDR3 length: 13
J gene: TRBJ1-2
CDR3 DNA: TGTGCCAGCAGTTTAGGCAGGAACTATGGCTACACCTTC
CDR3 protein: CASSLGRNYGYTF

clone size: -
V gene: TRBV7-9
D gene: -
CDR3 length: 15
J gene: TRBJ1-2
CDR3 DNA: TGTGCCAGCAGCTTCGGGACTGACACTAACTATGGCTACACCTTC
CDR3 protein: CASSFGTDTNYGYTF

clone size: few
V gene: TRBV7-8
D gene: -
CDR3 length: 13
J gene: TRBJ2-1
CDR3 DNA: TGTGCCAGCAGCTTAGGAGGCAGGTATGAGCAGTTCTTC
CDR3 protein: CASSLGGRYEQFF

clone size: -
V gene: TRBV6-6
D gene: -
CDR3 length: 14
J gene: TRBJ2-7
CDR3 DNA: TGTGCCAGCAGTTACTCGGCAGTTTCCTACGAGCAGTACTTC
CDR3 protein: CASSYSAVSYEQYF

clone size: -
V gene: TRBV18
D gene: -
CDR3 length: 14
J gene: TRBJ1-6
CDR3 DNA: TGTGCCAGCTCACCCACTTCCACGGATTCACCCCTCCACTTT
CDR3 protein: CASSPTSTDSPLHF

clone size: -
V gene: TRBV18
D gene: -
CDR3 length: 11
J gene: TRBJ1-4
CDR3 DNA: TGTGCCAGCTCAGCGTATGAAAAACTGTTTTTT
CDR3 protein: CASSAYEKLFF

clone size: -
V gene: TRBV7-7
D gene: -
CDR3 length: 14
J gene: TRBJ2-1
CDR3 DNA: TGTGCCAGCAGCTTAGACGGGACCTACAATGAGCAGTTCTTC
CDR3 protein: CASSLDGTYNEQFF

clone size: -
V gene: TRBV6-6
D gene: -
CDR3 length: 11
J gene: TRBJ1-1
CDR3 DNA: TGTGCCAGCAGTTATGGCACTGAAGCTTTCTTT
CDR3 protein: CASSYGTEAFF

clone size: -
V gene: TRBV4-1
D gene: TRBD2
CDR3 length: 16
J gene: TRBJ2-5
CDR3 DNA: TGCGCCAGCAGCCAAGTAGCGGGGCGGCGCCAAGAGACCCAGTACTTC
CDR3 protein: CASSQVAGRRQETQYF

clone size: -
V gene: TRBV18
D gene: TRBD1
CDR3 length: 16
J gene: TRBJ2-2
CDR3 DNA: TGTGCCAGCTCACCATTCGGGACAGGGAACACCGGGGAGCTGTTTTTT
CDR3 protein: CASSPFGTGNTGELFF

clone size: -
V gene: TRBV2
D gene: -
CDR3 length: 15
J gene: TRBJ2-1
CDR3 DNA: TGTGCCAGCAGTACTAATGGTTCTCCGTACAATGAGCAGTTCTTC
CDR3 protein: CASSTNGSPYNEQFF

clone size: once
V gene: TRBV5-1
D gene: TRBD2
CDR3 length: 14
J gene: TRBJ2-3
CDR3 DNA: TGCGCCAGCAGCGCCACTAGCGCCAGGGATACGCAGTATTTT
CDR3 protein: CASSATSARDTQYF

clone size: -
V gene: TRBV5-6
D gene: -
CDR3 length: 16
J gene: TRBJ2-3
CDR3 DNA: TGTGCCAGCAGCTCTCAGACTAGGCGGGGCACAGATACGCAGTATTTT
CDR3 protein: CASSSQTRRGTDTQYF

clone size: -
V gene: TRBV27
D gene: TRBD1
CDR3 length: 15
J gene: TRBJ1-6
CDR3 DNA: TGTGCCAGCAGTTCCGTGACAGGGGGCCTTTCACCCCTCCACTTT
CDR3 protein: CASSSVTGGLSPLHF

clone size: -
V gene: TRBV6-6
D gene: -
CDR3 length: 16
J gene: TRBJ1-1
CDR3 DNA: TGTGCCAGCAGTTATGGAACCCGGACAGTGAACACTGAAGCTTTCTTT
CDR3 protein: CASSYGTRTVNTEAFF

clone size: -
V gene: TRBV5-4
D gene: -
CDR3 length: 13
J gene: TRBJ1-1
CDR3 DNA: TGTGCCAGTATGACGACGGCGAACACTGAAGCTTTCTTT
CDR3 protein: CASMTTANTEAFF

clone size: -
V gene: TRBV7-2
D gene: TRBD2
CDR3 length: 16
J gene: TRBJ2-7
CDR3 DNA: TGTGCCAGCAGCTTAGGGACTAGCGGAGCCTACTACGAGCAGTACTTC
CDR3 protein: CASSLGTSGAYYEQYF

clone size: -
V gene: TRBV5-5
D gene: TRBD1
CDR3 length: 17
J gene: TRBJ1-2
CDR3 DNA: TGTGCCAGCAGCCCCTGGACAGGGGGCGCGGATCCGAGTGGCTACACCTTC
CDR3 protein: CASSPWTGGADPSGYTF

clone size: -
V gene: TRBV9
D gene: -
CDR3 length: 15
J gene: TRBJ2-1
CDR3 DNA: TGTGCCAGCAGCGTAGCAGGGGGGGACTACAATGAGCAGTTCTTC
CDR3 protein: CASSVAGGDYNEQFF

clone size: once
V gene: TRBV29-1
D gene: -
CDR3 length: 14
J gene: TRBJ1-1
CDR3 DNA: TGCAGCGTTGGTCGGGCCTCGGAAGGAGCTGAAGCTTTCTTT
CDR3 protein: CSVGRASEGAEAFF

clone size: -
V gene: TRBV5-1
D gene: TRBD1
CDR3 length: 17
J gene: TRBJ2-5
CDR3 DNA: TGCGCCAGCAGCTTGGTGGGCAGGGGGCCTGACCAAGAGACCCAGTACTTC
CDR3 protein: CASSLVGRGPDQETQYF

clone size: -
V gene: TRBV5-6
D gene: -
CDR3 length: 13
J gene: TRBJ2-5
CDR3 DNA: TGTGCCAGCAGCTTGGATCAGCAAGAGACCCAGTACTTC
CDR3 protein: CASSLDQQETQYF

clone size: -
V gene: TRBV5-1
D gene: -
CDR3 length: 15
J gene: TRBJ2-2
CDR3 DNA: TGCGCCAGCAGCTCGACGGACCTTAACACCGGGGAGCTGTTTTTT
CDR3 protein: CASSSTDLNTGELFF

clone size: -
V gene: TRBV29-1
D gene: -
CDR3 length: 12
J gene: TRBJ2-1
CDR3 DNA: TGCAGCGTTGAGTCTTCCTACAATGAGCAGTTCTTC
CDR3 protein: CSVESSYNEQFF

clone size: -
V gene: TRBV5-6
D gene: -
CDR3 length: 15
J gene: TRBJ2-7
CDR3 DNA: TGTGCCAGCAGCTTACAGTCTGTGTGGGGCTACGAGCAGTACTTC
CDR3 protein: CASSLQSVWGYEQYF

clone size: -
V gene: TRBV7-9
D gene: TRBD2
CDR3 length: 16
J gene: TRBJ2-7
CDR3 DNA: TGTGCCAGCAGCCCCGGGACTAGCGGGGCGCGGGGCGAGCAGTACTTC
CDR3 protein: CASSPGTSGARGEQYF

clone size: -
V gene: TRBV6-6
D gene: TRBD2
CDR3 length: 16
J gene: TRBJ2-1
CDR3 DNA: TGTGCCAGCAGTTATGGACTAGCGGGGGCCGAGAATGAGCAGTTCTTC
CDR3 protein: CASSYGLAGAENEQFF

clone size: -
V gene: TRBV5-1
D gene: TRBD2
CDR3 length: 16
J gene: TRBJ2-3
CDR3 DNA: TGCGCCAGCAGCCTGGGACTAGCGGCTAGCACAGATACGCAGTATTTT
CDR3 protein: CASSLGLAASTDTQYF

clone size: -
V gene: TRBV7-7
D gene: -
CDR3 length: 16
J gene: TRBJ2-5
CDR3 DNA: TGTGCTAGCAGCTTGCATGAGGCCTTGTACCAAGAGACCCAGTACTTC
CDR3 protein: CASSLHEALYQETQYF

clone size: -
V gene: TRBV5-5
D gene: -
CDR3 length: 15
J gene: TRBJ1-1
CDR3 DNA: TGTGCCAGCACCGCGTTCACAGGGTCGCACACTGAAGCTTTCTTT
CDR3 protein: CASTAFTGSHTEAFF

clone size: -
V gene: TRBV5-4
D gene: -
CDR3 length: 16
J gene: TRBJ2-1
CDR3 DNA: TGTGCCAGCAGCTTAGGAGGGGGGGCATCCTACAATGAGCAGTTCTTC
CDR3 protein: CASSLGGGASYNEQFF

clone size: -
V gene: TRBV27
D gene: TRBD1
CDR3 length: 13
J gene: TRBJ1-6
CDR3 DNA: TGTGCCAGCAGACGGGACAGGGGTTTGCCCCTCCACTTT
CDR3 protein: CASRRDRGLPLHF

clone size: -
V gene: TRBV10-3
D gene: -
CDR3 length: 12
J gene: TRBJ2-5
CDR3 DNA: TGTGCCATCAGTGGGGGCGAAGAGACCCAGTACTTC
CDR3 protein: CAISGGEETQYF

clone size: -
V gene: TRBV12-5
D gene: TRBD1
CDR3 length: 14
J gene: TRBJ1-1
CDR3 DNA: TGTGCTAGTGGTTTGGGACAGGGAAGGACTGAAGCTTTCTTT
CDR3 protein: CASGLGQGRTEAFF

clone size: -
V gene: TRBV2
D gene: TRBD1
CDR3 length: 14
J gene: TRBJ1-2
CDR3 DNA: TGTGCCAGCAGTTCCACCGTATTCAGGGGGCAGTACACCTTC
CDR3 protein: CASSSTVFRGQYTF

clone size: -
V gene: TRBV10-3
D gene: TRBD2
CDR3 length: 14
J gene: TRBJ2-2
CDR3 DNA: TGTGCCATCAGTGATGGGAGGGATGGCGGGGAGCTGTTTTTT
CDR3 protein: CAISDGRDGGELFF

clone size: -
V gene: TRBV5-6
D gene: -
CDR3 length: 15
J gene: TRBJ2-5
CDR3 DNA: TGTGCCAGCAGCTCACTCACAGGGGAGGGTGAGACCCAGTACTTC
CDR3 protein: CASSSLTGEGETQYF

clone size: -
V gene: TRBV7-3
D gene: -
CDR3 length: 13
J gene: TRBJ2-5
CDR3 DNA: TGTGCCAGCAGCCGGACGGGCGGAGAGACCCAGTACTTC
CDR3 protein: CASSRTGGETQYF

clone size: once
V gene: TRBV5-6
D gene: TRBD1
CDR3 length: 16
J gene: TRBJ1-4
CDR3 DNA: TGTGCCAGCAGCTTGCGACAGGGGGCGTTTAATGAAAAACTGTTTTTT
CDR3 protein: CASSLRQGAFNEKLFF

clone size: -
V gene: TRBV5-1
D gene: -
CDR3 length: 14
J gene: TRBJ2-2
CDR3 DNA: TGCGCCAGCAGACCTGAAGGGGGCACCGGGGAGCTGTTTTTT
CDR3 protein: CASRPEGGTGELFF

clone size: -
V gene: TRBV19
D gene: -
CDR3 length: 13
J gene: TRBJ1-5
CDR3 DNA: TGTGCCAGTAGCCCTACGGGAGATCAGCCCCAGCATTTT
CDR3 protein: CASSPTGDQPQHF

clone size: -
V gene: TRBV27
D gene: -
CDR3 length: 15
J gene: TRBJ2-7
CDR3 DNA: TGTGCCAGCAGGTACCAGAATTTAGTCTCCTACGAGCAGTACTTC
CDR3 protein: CASRYQNLVSYEQYF

clone size: -
V gene: TRBV4-1
D gene: TRBD1
CDR3 length: 15
J gene: TRBJ2-5
CDR3 DNA: TGCGCCAGCAGCCAAGGACCAGGGGGCCAAGAGACCCAGTACTTC
CDR3 protein: CASSQGPGGQETQYF

clone size: -
V gene: TRBV5-1
D gene: -
CDR3 length: 15
J gene: TRBJ2-7
CDR3 DNA: TGCGCCAGCAGCTTGAACAGGGTGGGGTTATACGAGCAGTACTTC
CDR3 protein: CASSLNRVGLYEQYF

clone size: -
V gene: TRBV5-4
D gene: TRBD2
CDR3 length: 16
J gene: TRBJ2-7
CDR3 DNA: TGTGCCAGCAGCAGACTAGCGGGAGGGCCTCGCTACGAGCAGTACTTC
CDR3 protein: CASSRLAGGPRYEQYF

clone size: -
V gene: TRBV6-5
D gene: -
CDR3 length: 12
J gene: TRBJ1-2
CDR3 DNA: TGTGCCAGCAGTTTACAGGGTTATGGCTACACCTTC
CDR3 protein: CASSLQGYGYTF

clone size: -
V gene: TRBV11-2
D gene: -
CDR3 length: 17
J gene: TRBJ1-2
CDR3 DNA: TGTGCCAGCAGCTTAGTCCTGGACTTTACAGGTTTCGCTGGCTACACCTTC
CDR3 protein: CASSLVLDFTGFAGYTF

clone size: -
V gene: TRBV11-2
D gene: TRBD1
CDR3 length: 13
J gene: TRBJ1-2
CDR3 DNA: TGTGCCAGCAGCTCGACAGGGACTAGTGGCTACACCTTC
CDR3 protein: CASSSTGTSGYTF

clone size: -
V gene: TRBV5-1
D gene: -
CDR3 length: 13
J gene: TRBJ2-7
CDR3 DNA: TGCGCCAGCAGGGCATCCAGCTCCTACGAGCAGTACTTC
CDR3 protein: CASRASSSYEQYF